The clone carrying this TCR beta chain has only one observation. The sample is drawn from a study of blood T cell repertoires in COVID-19. Across the whole study: Italy, Spain and the United States were the sources of the convalescent and acute COVID-19 samples. PBMCs, B-cell-depleted T cells, or T cells provided the cDNA or gDNA that made up the material.

Original data processing: Reference gene primer amplification yielded estimated nucleated cell counts. TCRdb's table, derived via immunoSEQ multiplex PCR, lists solely in-frame clones and lacks some. Clonal size and the V and J genes are those of that table, whereas D and trimming came from the DNA. The sample includes 200,000 to 300,000 clones, roughly 82% of them seen just once. J gave up 7 bases and V 6 bases, and 7 bases lay outside the gene matches. The CDR3 contains 14 residues. CDR1 is SGHKS, CDR2 YYEKEE, per germline (reference sequence). What was sequenced was peripheral blood. The chain links TRBV5-5 to TRBJ1-6, with 7 bases fitting TRBD1. This clonotype was sampled from a man at least 80 years old with acute or convalescent COVID-19. CDR3 DNA sequence: TGTGCCAGCATGGTGGGGACAGCAAATTCACCCCTCCACTTT. This encodes CASMVGTANSPLHF.